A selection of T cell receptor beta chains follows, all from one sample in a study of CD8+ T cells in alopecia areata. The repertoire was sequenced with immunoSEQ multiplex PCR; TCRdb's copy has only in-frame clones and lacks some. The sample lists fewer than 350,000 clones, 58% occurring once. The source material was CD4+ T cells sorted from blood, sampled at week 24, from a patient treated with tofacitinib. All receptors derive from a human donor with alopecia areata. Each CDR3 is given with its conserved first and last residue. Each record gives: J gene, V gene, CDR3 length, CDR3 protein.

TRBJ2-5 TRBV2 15 CASSEGPGQEGTQYF
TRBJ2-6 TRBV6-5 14 CATKDGSGANVLTF
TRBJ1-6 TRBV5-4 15 CASSLQGAENSPLHF
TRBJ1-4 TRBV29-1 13 CSAAGRANEKLFF
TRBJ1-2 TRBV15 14 CATSLDRSVYGYTF
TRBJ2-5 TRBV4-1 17 CASSGAYGGGAQETQYF
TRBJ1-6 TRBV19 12 CASSMGSSPLHF
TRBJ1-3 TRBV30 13 CAWNQGSGNTIYF
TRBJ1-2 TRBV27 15 CASSPRQGKSYGYTF
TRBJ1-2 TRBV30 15 CAWSVRRKSNYGYTF
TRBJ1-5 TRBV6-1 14 CASSSRGTDQPQHF
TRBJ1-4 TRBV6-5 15 CASSYKGRVEEKLFF
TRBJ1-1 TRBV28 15 CASSRTGGWVTEAFF
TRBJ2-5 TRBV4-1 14 CASSQDVVPETQYF
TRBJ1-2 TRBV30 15 CAWSNAGVPIYGYTF
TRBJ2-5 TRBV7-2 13 CASSWPEKETQYF
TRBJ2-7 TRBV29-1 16 CSVLGTFSGRSYEQYF
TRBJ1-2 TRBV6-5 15 CASSYGRGADYGYTF
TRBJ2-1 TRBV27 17 CASRARLAGDSYNEQFF
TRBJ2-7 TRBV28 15 CASSLPGQGAYEQYF
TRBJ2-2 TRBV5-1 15 CASSVQMSNTGELFF
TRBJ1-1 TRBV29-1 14 CSVERPGAITEAFF
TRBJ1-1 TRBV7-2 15 CASSIARTGAPEAFF
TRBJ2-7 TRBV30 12 CAWSMTAYEQYF
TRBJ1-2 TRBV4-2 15 CASSQFDGDRDGYTF
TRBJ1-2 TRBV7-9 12 CASSLIGDGYTF
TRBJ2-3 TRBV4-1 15 CASSQVGLSTDTQYF
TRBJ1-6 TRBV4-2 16 CASSQGVGGDDSPLHF
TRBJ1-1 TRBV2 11 CASRASGEAFF
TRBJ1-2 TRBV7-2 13 CASSLDPGGGYTF
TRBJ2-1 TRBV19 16 CASSIGGTGGYNEQFF
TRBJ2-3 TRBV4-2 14 CASSQDRTGEGQYF
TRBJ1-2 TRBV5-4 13 CASSLNRNYGYTF
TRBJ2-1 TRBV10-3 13 CAIGGTAYNEQFF
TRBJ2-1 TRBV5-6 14 CASSLGSSYNEQFF
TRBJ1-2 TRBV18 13 CASSPGHHYGYTF
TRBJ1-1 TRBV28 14 CASSPPSGITEAFF
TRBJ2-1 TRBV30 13 CAVSTSVSNEQFF
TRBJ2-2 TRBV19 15 CASSYRTGRGGELFF
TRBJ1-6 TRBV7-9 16 CASSRAWDSFNSPLHF
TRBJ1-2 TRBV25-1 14 CASTETGEVGGYTF
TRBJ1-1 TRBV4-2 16 CASSQGSLQSNTEAFF
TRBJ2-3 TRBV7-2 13 CASNGGITDTQYF
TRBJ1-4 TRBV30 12 CAWTGPREKLFF
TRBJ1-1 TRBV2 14 CASKDGRSNTEAFF
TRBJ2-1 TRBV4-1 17 CASSQDTRTGFYNEQFF
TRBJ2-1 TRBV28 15 CASSYSSRVGNEQFF
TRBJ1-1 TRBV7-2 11 CASSLRVEAFF
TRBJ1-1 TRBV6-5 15 CASSYRRLGNTEAFF
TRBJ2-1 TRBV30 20 CAWKKGTRSPYQSSYNEQFF
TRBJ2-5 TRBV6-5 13 CASSSRTEDVQYF
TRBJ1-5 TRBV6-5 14 CASRGPGVNQPQHF
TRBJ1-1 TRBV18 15 CASSPPAGVGTEAFF
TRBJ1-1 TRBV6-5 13 CASIAGSVGEAFF
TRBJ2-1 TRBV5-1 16 CASSSSGTWRDNEQFF